The clone carrying this TCR beta chain was recorded once. Its antigen is as yet unknown. Using immunoSEQ multiplex PCR, the repertoire was profiled, and TCRdb retains in-frame clones only, with some absent. Here the sample spans about 130,000 clones, about nine tenths being singletons. This sample is part of a study of cytomegalovirus exposure and HLA in healthy donors. Study context: The 110 or so validation repertoires used a platform that matched the one used for the approximately 670 first-cohort repertoires, as a later analysis reported. General observations from the study: 150 or so TCR beta chains were listed as cytomegalovirus-associated. The classifier reportedly diagnosed cytomegalovirus status with high specificity and sensitivity. Most TCR sequences were uncommon, yet certain public TCRs appeared in many donors.

This CDR3 has 13 residues. Between the trimmed V and J ends, which lost 0 bases and 5 bases, there was a span of 5 bases. Per the germline V gene, CDR1 is MNHEY and CDR2 is SVGAGI. This chain uses TRBV6-5 with TRBJ2-1; D not resolved. Sequencing was done on a sample of PBMCs. The receptor was isolated from a man aged 25 to 40 in good health and CMV-seronegative. The CDR3 DNA reads TGTGCCAGCAGTTACTCCCCCGACAATGAGCAGTTCTTC. Translation: CASSYSPDNEQFF.